The T cell receptor beta chain described here comes from a study of CD8 T cells in Susac syndrome. Study-level points and caveats: CD4+ T cell repertoires in Susac syndrome lacked clonal expansion.

Note on this clonotype: Its antigen remains unidentified.

The CDR3 runs 15 residues. The V gene's germline CDR1 is SQVTM and CDR2 ANQGSEA. The V end was cut by 0 bases, the J end by 2 bases, with 11 bases between. Random hexamers were used to reverse transcribe the RNA input (roughly 0.5 to 1 ug). Using its own MiXCR run on the immunoSEQ multiplex PCR reads, TCRdb lists one record per CDR3 protein. The sample consists of roughly 190,000 distinct CDR3 sequences, about 91% of them appearing once. Source material: CD4+ T cells from PBMCs. This sequence originates from a human donor with Susac syndrome. The chain combines TRBV29-1 with TRBJ1-3, with D uncertain. In DNA form, the CDR3 reads TGCAGCGTTGAAGAGGATTACGGCCCTGGAAACACCATATATTTT. This translates into CSVEEDYGPGNTIYF.